This T cell receptor (beta chain) appears in the sequencing data of a study of blood T cell repertoires in COVID-19. For the study at large: Sources were T cells, B-cell-depleted T cells, or PBMCs; the material itself was cDNA or gDNA.

Comment on this clone: Within the sample, other DNA sequences also encode this same CDR3.

CDR3 size: 16 residues. Per the germline V gene, CDR1 is KGHDR and CDR2 is SFDVKD. With 3 bases clipped from V and 3 bases from J, the junction kept 3 bases outside the gene matches. Profiling relied on immunoSEQ multiplex PCR, and the TCRdb table lists in-frame clones only, not all of them. The table shows 160,000 or so clones, with about four fifths occurring only once. This receptor was obtained from a woman aged 70-85 years with acute or convalescent COVID-19. V is TRBV24-1 and J is TRBJ2-3, with 12 bases identical to TRBD1. Sequencing input: peripheral blood. In DNA form, the CDR3 reads TGTGCCACCAGTGATCCGGGACAGGGGGCGACAGATACGCAGTATTTT. This encodes CATSDPGQGATDTQYF.